Below are 14 T cell receptor beta chains sequenced from a single sample in a study of CD8 T cells in ankylosing spondylitis. TCRdb reprocessed the 5' RACE reads with MiXCR, giving one entry per CDR3 protein. The table lists about 250,000 distinct CDR3 sequences, under 8.5% of them singletons. Source material: blood, either unsorted or a sorted T cell fraction (not recorded which). These receptors all stem from a female donor with ankylosing spondylitis or in good health (not recorded which).

This clonotype was counted ten times or more. This rearrangement joins TRBV20-1 to TRBJ1-6, with 8 positions matching TRBD1. Germline CDR1 DFQATT, CDR2 SNEGSKA (reference sequence). CDR3 size: 13 residues. Trimming cost V 4 bases and J 9 bases; bases outside gene matches: 5. The CDR3 region has the DNA TGCAGTGCTACAGGGGGCGTGGGTTCACCCCTCCACTTT. It translates to CSATGGVGSPLHF.

This clonotype has a count of ten or more. J is TRBJ2-3 and V is TRBV20-1; tentatively, D is TRBD2 (6 bases). V gave up 0 bases and J gave up 2 bases, with 12 bases separating them. This CDR3 is 15 amino acids long. Germline V gene data show CDR1 as DFQATT and CDR2 as SNEGSKA (reference sequence). This CDR3 reads CSARDGAGFTDTQYF. CDR3 DNA: TGCAGTGCTAGAGATGGGGCGGGATTCACAGATACGCAGTATTTT.

This clonotype was observed many times. The CDR3 region is CASSWYTEAFF. The DNA of the CDR3 is TGTGCCAGCAGTTGGTACACTGAAGCTTTCTTT. The V and J genes are TRBV28 and TRBJ1-1; D not certain. Germline CDR1 and CDR2: MDHEN and SYDVKM. Trimming shortened V by 4 bases and J by 3 bases, and 3 bases separated the two germline ends. CDR3 size: 11 residues.

This clonotype was detected ten times or more. This chain's CDR3 is CASSPKTGLYEKLFF. The CDR3 region has the DNA TGTGCCAGCAGCCCCAAAACAGGCCTTTATGAAAAACTGTTTTTT. The rearrangement links TRBV3-1 to TRBJ1-4; the D gene is possibly TRBD1 (5 bases). The CDR3 length is 15 residues. Germline V gene sequence: CDR1 LGHDT, CDR2 YNNKEL (reference sequence). V lost 4 bases, J lost 6 bases, and 15 bases lay in between.

This clonotype showed up many times. This chain uses TRBV7-6 with TRBJ1-1, with D maybe TRBD1 (5 bases). The germline V gene encodes CDR1 SGHVS and CDR2 FNYEAQ. Trimming took 4 bases from V and 0 from J, leaving 12 bases between them. The CDR3 contains 15 residues. The CDR3 protein is CASSYEGEMNTEAFF. The CDR3 nucleotides read TGTGCCAGCAGCTACGAAGGGGAAATGAACACTGAAGCTTTCTTT.

This clonotype was detected ten times or more. V usage is TRBV28 and J usage is TRBJ1-3; tentatively, D is TRBD1 (5 bases). The CDR3 length is 15 residues. Per germline, CDR1 MDHEN and CDR2 SYDVKM. V was cut by 5 bases and J by 0 bases, with 11 bases left in between. CDR3 loop: CASSTGHFSGNTIYF. The CDR3 DNA reads as TGTGCCAGCAGTACAGGACACTTCTCTGGAAACACCATATATTTT.

There are many counts of this clonotype. The chain combines TRBV28 with TRBJ2-7, with 8 bases that match TRBD2. CDR1 is MDHEN, CDR2 SYDVKM, per germline. The CDR3 is 14 amino acids. J gave up 4 bases and V 6 bases, and 8 bases lay outside the gene matches. CDR3 residues: CASSSASGWYEQYF. CDR3 nucleotide sequence: TGTGCCAGCAGCTCGGCTAGCGGGTGGTACGAGCAGTACTTC.

This clonotype was seen ten or more times. The chain is built from TRBV4-2 and TRBJ1-2; 10 nucleotides agree with TRBD1. Germline CDR1 is LGHNA and CDR2 is YNFKEQ. V was pared by 3 bases and J by 2 bases, with 6 bases of the junction left unmatched. The CDR3 extends over 16 amino acids. CDR3 sequence: CASSHRAGQGNYGYTF. In DNA, the CDR3 is TGTGCCAGCAGCCATCGTGCGGGACAGGGGAACTATGGCTACACCTTC.

This clonotype showed up just once. This may be a read error: a much more frequent sequence differs by one nucleotide. CDR3 sequence: CANSFLSGRTTGELFF. The CDR3, as DNA: TGTGCCAACAGCTTCCTTAGCGGGAGGACTACCGGGGAGCTGTTTTTT. The chain combines TRBV7-8 with TRBJ2-2, with 10 bases that match TRBD2. The germline CDR1 and CDR2 sequences are SGHVS and FQNEAQ. The CDR3 has 16 amino acids.

This clonotype showed up many times. The V call is TRBV7-2, the J call TRBJ2-7; 9 bases align to TRBD2. V lost 0 bases to trimming and J lost 3 bases; unmatched junction nucleotides: 12. CDR3 length: 18 residues. CDR1 is SGHTA, CDR2 FQGNSA, per germline. As DNA, the CDR3 is TGTGCCAGCAGCTTAGCCCATGGTAGCGGGAGTGTAATCTACGAGCAGTACTTC. This codes for CASSLAHGSGSVIYEQYF.

This clonotype was seen repeatedly, ten times or more. The rearrangement links TRBV5-6 to TRBJ2-7, with 7 bases identical to TRBD1. The CDR3 has 14 amino acids. Germline V CDR1 and CDR2: SGHDT, YYEEEE. V lost 4 bases, J lost 6 bases, and 10 bases stayed unmatched. This CDR3 reads CASSPLTGMSEQYF. The DNA of the CDR3 is TGTGCCAGCAGCCCCCTGACAGGGATGAGCGAGCAGTACTTC.

This clonotype has ten or more counts. The chain couples TRBV3-1 to TRBJ2-2; the D call may be TRBD1 or TRBD2 (5 bases each). V gave up 5 bases and J gave up 2 bases, with 6 bases separating them. This CDR3 is 13 amino acids long. Germline lookup yields CDR1 LGHDT and CDR2 YNNKEL (reference sequence). The CDR3 sequence is CASSGGNTGELFF. The CDR3 region has the DNA TGTGCCAGCAGCGGGGGAAACACCGGGGAGCTGTTTTTT.

The chain employs TRBV6-1 and TRBJ2-7, with TRBD2 matching over 12 bases. V was pared by 6 bases and J by 2 bases, with 8 bases of the junction left unmatched. Germline lookup yields CDR1 MNHNS and CDR2 SASEGT. CDR3 length: 16 amino acids. DNA for the CDR3: TGTGCCAGCAGCCTGACTAGCGGGAGACCTACCTACGAGCAGTACTTC. Translation: CASSLTSGRPTYEQYF.

This clonotype was detected many times. The J gene is TRBJ2-7, the V gene TRBV12-3 or TRBV12-4, with 7 nucleotides matching TRBD2. The CDR3 runs 16 residues. Trimming took 3 bases from V and 4 from J; bases not matched to a gene: 12. The DNA for the CDR3 is TGTGCCAGCAGTTTGGGAGGTGGGGAGGGCCTGTACGAGCAGTACTTC. Its protein is CASSLGGGEGLYEQYF.